This T cell receptor (beta chain) stems from a study of T cell responses to AZD1222 COVID-19 vaccine. Germline-derived CDR1 and CDR2 are LNHDA and SQIVND (reference sequence). The CDR3 is 12 amino acids. The V and J ends lost 8 bases and 4 bases, in that order; junction bases with no gene match: 3. Some clones are missing from TCRdb's copy, which holds only in-frame ones; the method was immunoSEQ multiplex PCR. The sample carries 150,000 or so clones, roughly 94% recorded once. The genes are TRBV19 and TRBJ2-7; 9 bases are a match to TRBD1. The TCR originated in an adult who received the AZD1222 COVID-19 vaccine. The material sequenced was peripheral blood, taken 28 days after the second AZD1222 dose. For the CDR3, the DNA is TGTGCCAGTGCGGACAGGGGTTACGAGCAGTACTTC. Amino acid sequence: CASADRGYEQYF.